Listed below are T cell receptor beta chains from one sample, sequenced in a study of human T cells and chemical hapten exposure. TCRdb redid the calling of the RACE reads with MiXCR, one entry per CDR3 protein. The sample lists under 70,000 distinct CDR3 sequences, around 11% occurring once. The sequences come from whole blood, collected in connection with sensitization to the hapten diphenylcyclopropenone (DPC). Source of these receptors: a woman between 40 and 55 years old with alopecia areata. Some clones in this sample may be carry-over from other donors' samples. The CDR3 runs from the conserved cysteine through the conserved F or W. The D gene is left open where the match is weak. Some rows mark clone size as missing; the rest say once, few, many or name a class of expanded clone.

>.|TRBJ1-6|TRBV18|many
CASSRDRAYNSPLHF
TGTGCCAGCTCGCGAGACCGGGCCTATAATTCACCCCTCCACTTT
>TRBD1|TRBJ2-1|TRBV11-2|many
CASSFNLQGNEQFF
TGTGCCAGCAGCTTCAATCTACAGGGGAATGAGCAGTTCTTC
>.|TRBJ1-2|TRBV28|.
CASSGSWPGGYTF
TGTGCCAGCAGTGGCAGTTGGCCTGGTGGCTACACCTTC
>.|TRBJ1-2|TRBV6-2/TRBV6-3|few
CASSQSSYGYTF
TGTGCCAGCAGCCAATCATCCTATGGCTACACCTTC
>.|TRBJ2-3|TRBV27|many
CASSSRPEWADTQYF
TGTGCCAGCAGTTCCCGGCCGGAGTGGGCAGATACGCAGTATTTT
>TRBD1|TRBJ1-2|TRBV7-8|.
CASSPTGGLNYGYTF
TGTGCCAGCAGCCCGACAGGGGGACTTAACTATGGCTACACCTTC
>.|TRBJ1-1|TRBV20-1|many
CSARNPSGLRAFF
TGCAGTGCTAGAAATCCATCGGGCCTTAGGGCTTTCTTT
>TRBD1|TRBJ1-1|TRBV12-3/TRBV12-4|many
CASIADRANTEAFF
TGTGCCAGCATCGCGGACAGGGCGAACACTGAAGCTTTCTTT
>.|TRBJ2-5|TRBV20-1|.
CSARDEAGETQYF
TGCAGTGCTAGAGATGAGGCAGGGGAGACCCAGTACTTC
>.|TRBJ2-4|TRBV2|.
CASSETVVIAKNIQYF
TGTGCCAGCAGTGAGACAGTAGTTATAGCCAAAAACATTCAGTACTTC
>TRBD1|TRBJ1-1|TRBV9|many
CASSSGTGENTEAFF
TGTGCCAGCAGCTCCGGAACAGGGGAAAACACTGAAGCTTTCTTT
>.|TRBJ2-1|TRBV7-8|few
CASSPHAGAVNEQFF
TGTGCCAGCAGCCCCCACGCCGGGGCTGTCAATGAGCAGTTCTTC
>.|TRBJ2-5|TRBV7-6|.
CASSKFQETQYF
TGTGCCAGCAGCAAATTTCAAGAGACCCAGTACTTC
>TRBD1|TRBJ2-7|TRBV20-1|few
CSARDRVGYEQYF
TGCAGTGCTCGGGACAGGGTGGGGTACGAGCAGTACTTC
>.|TRBJ1-1|TRBV29-1|many
CSVAAGNTEAFF
TGCAGCGTTGCCGCAGGGAACACTGAAGCTTTCTTT
>TRBD2|TRBJ2-3|TRBV11-2|few
CASSRLAGALTDTQYF
TGTGCCAGCAGTCGTTTAGCGGGGGCCCTCACAGATACGCAGTATTTT
>TRBD1|TRBJ2-1|TRBV6-2/TRBV6-3|.
CASRSPLQGAPRGKFF
TGTGCCAGCAGGTCCCCCCTACAGGGGGCACCCCGAGGAAAGTTCTTC
>.|TRBJ1-1|TRBV29-1|few
CSAVINPGQNTEAFF
TGCAGCGCTGTTATAAATCCGGGACAAAACACTGAAGCTTTCTTT
>.|TRBJ2-1|TRBV28|.
CASSFTRERSYNEQFF
TGTGCCAGCAGTTTTACGAGGGAGAGGTCCTACAATGAGCAGTTCTTC
>.|TRBJ1-3|TRBV29-1|.
CSVNTGTIGNTIYF
TGCAGCGTCAACACAGGGACTATCGGAAACACCATATATTTT
>.|TRBJ2-4|TRBV5-4|few
CASSARQDVAKNIQYF
TGTGCCAGCAGCGCACGACAAGACGTAGCCAAAAACATTCAGTACTTC
>.|TRBJ1-1|TRBV20-1|many
CSARDPGSEAFF
TGCAGTGCTAGAGATCCGGGATCTGAAGCTTTCTTT
>.|TRBJ2-5|TRBV12-2|few
CASRPYRTSSQETQYF
TGTGCAAGTCGCCCTTATAGGACTAGCAGCCAAGAGACCCAGTACTTC
>.|TRBJ2-6|TRBV30|few
CAWSTGTSFSGANVLTF
TGTGCCTGGAGTACTGGGACATCCTTCTCTGGGGCCAACGTCCTGACTTTC
>.|TRBJ1-3|TRBV9|many
CASTKAGSSGNTIYF
TGTGCCAGCACGAAAGCCGGCAGCTCTGGAAACACCATATATTTT
>.|TRBJ2-5|TRBV12-3/TRBV12-4|many
CASARDEETQYF
TGTGCCAGTGCCCGGGACGAAGAGACCCAGTACTTC
>TRBD2|TRBJ2-1|TRBV5-1|many
CASSLASSGRGYNEQFF
TGCGCCAGCAGCTTGGCGTCTAGCGGGAGGGGTTACAATGAGCAGTTCTTC
>TRBD2|TRBJ2-7|TRBV7-9|many
CASSSTSGSRSSYEQYF
TGTGCCAGCAGTTCTACTAGCGGGAGCCGTAGCTCCTACGAGCAGTACTTC
>TRBD2|TRBJ2-2|TRBV20-1|.
CSARTRTSGRPPAGELFF
TGCAGTGCTAGGACCAGGACTAGCGGGAGGCCTCCGGCCGGGGAGCTGTTTTTT